A single sample gave rise to the 11 T cell receptor beta chains below, sequenced in a study of blood T cell repertoires in COVID-19. Produced via immunoSEQ multiplex PCR; TCRdb's table is partial and in-frame only. Of over 150,000 clones in the sample, approximately 85% were seen once. The sample was PBMCs or T cells enriched from blood (not recorded which). The receptors originated from a young woman who had recovered from COVID-19.

For this clone: The junction departs from the called germline gene at one end, perhaps through a read error. The V and J genes are TRBV10-3 and TRBJ2-7; 9 nucleotides agree with TRBD2. The germline V gene encodes CDR1 ENHRY and CDR2 SYGVKD. The CDR3 covers 13 residues. The CDR3 DNA is TGTGCCACCAGTGGGCGGGGGGGCTACGAGCAGTACTTC. Its translation: CATSGRGGYEQYF.

This chain uses TRBV6-1 with TRBJ2-5; 10 bases match TRBD2. With 4 bases clipped from V and 0 bases from J, the junction kept 11 bases outside the gene matches. This CDR3 spans 18 amino acids. CDR1 is MNHNS and CDR2 is SASEGT in the germline V gene. The CDR3 sequence is CASSVRSSGGAHQETQYF. The CDR3 DNA reads as TGTGCCAGCAGTGTTCGGTCTAGCGGGGGCGCTCACCAAGAGACCCAGTACTTC.

This rearrangement joins TRBV7-8 to TRBJ1-4; D gene unclear. V lost 1 base and J lost 0, with 6 bases in between. This CDR3 contains 15 residues. Germline V gene lookup returns CDR1 SGHVS and CDR2 FQNEAQ. The chain's CDR3 is CASSLGAATNEKLFF. CDR3 DNA: TGTGCCAGCAGCTTAGGTGCAGCAACTAATGAAAAACTGTTTTTT.

The V gene is TRBV27, the J gene TRBJ2-5, with D possibly being TRBD1 (6 bases). Trimming stripped 4 bases from V and 0 bases from J, with 12 bases between. The CDR3 has 15 residues. Germline lookup yields CDR1 MNHEY and CDR2 SMNVEV (reference sequence). For the CDR3, the DNA is TGTGCCAGCAGTTCAAGGACAGCGTACCAAGAGACCCAGTACTTC. It is translated as CASSSRTAYQETQYF.

This rearrangement joins TRBV4-1 to TRBJ2-7, with 12 bases identical to TRBD2. V was pared by 0 bases and J by 4 bases, with 7 bases of the junction left unmatched. The CDR3 extends over 17 amino acids. Germline loops: CDR1 MGHRA, CDR2 YSYEKL. The CDR3 bases are TGCGCCAGCAGCCAAGATCCTAGCGGGGGGGCCAGGTACGAGCAGTACTTC. It codes for CASSQDPSGGARYEQYF.

V usage is TRBV28 and J usage is TRBJ2-1; a weak D match, TRBD2 (6 bases). CDR1 MDHEN and CDR2 SYDVKM come from the germline V gene. CDR3 length: 14 residues. V lost 3 bases and J lost 4, with 10 bases in between. CDR3 sequence reads: CASSFTGVYNEQFF. CDR3 in DNA: TGTGCCAGCAGTTTTACGGGGGTTTACAATGAGCAGTTCTTC. The full variable domain, completed using reference TRBV28 and TRBJ2-1, is DVKVTQSSRYLVKRTGEKVFLECVQDMDHENMFWYRQDPGLGLRLIYFSYDVKMKEKGDIPEGYSVSREKKERFSLILESASTNQTSMYLCASSFTGVYNEQFFGPGTRLTVL.

The rearrangement joins TRBV11-2 to TRBJ1-5, with 9 bases matching TRBD1. CDR3 length equals 19 residues. Germline values: CDR1 SGHAT, CDR2 FQNNGV. V was clipped by 0 bases and J by 4 bases; unmatched bases: 13. The CDR3 region is CASSLDRRTGTGRNQPQHF. CDR3 nucleotides: TGTGCCAGCAGCTTAGATCGTAGAACCGGGACAGGGCGGAATCAGCCCCAGCATTTT.

This clone showed up just a few times. This rearrangement joins TRBV5-1 to TRBJ2-5, with 10 bases lining up with TRBD2. The CDR3 spans 14 residues. Germline V gives CDR1 SGHRS, CDR2 YFSETQ. V lost 0 bases and J lost 13; bases outside the gene matches: 9. The CDR3: CASSLELAGGHVYF. In DNA, the CDR3 is TGCGCCAGCAGCTTGGAGTTAGCGGGAGGCCACGTGTACTTC.

The rearrangement links TRBV10-1 to TRBJ2-2, with a tentative D call TRBD1 (6 bases). V dropped 4 bases and J dropped 5 bases, with 14 bases sitting between them. The CDR3 length is 15 residues. CDR1 is WNHNN and CDR2 is SYGVQD in the germline V gene (reference sequence). This CDR3 reads CASSGGQGRTGELFF. The DNA for the CDR3 is TGCGCCAGCAGTGGGGGCCAGGGGCGTACCGGGGAGCTGTTTTTT.

This clone was seen just once. V is TRBV19 and J is TRBJ1-2; 11 bases map to TRBD1. Germline V gene lookup returns CDR1 LNHDA and CDR2 SQIVND (reference sequence). J gave up 9 bases and V 8 bases, and 11 bases lay outside the gene matches. The CDR3 has 14 residues. The CDR3 DNA is TGTGCCAGTGTTACCGGGACAGGGGGTTGGAGCTACACCTTC. Its translation is CASVTGTGGWSYTF.

The chain couples TRBV4-1 to TRBJ2-4, with TRBD2 identical over 8 bases. V was clipped by 2 bases and J by 1 base; unmatched bases: 10. Germline CDR1 reads MGHRA; CDR2 reads YSYEKL. The CDR3 length is 18 residues. CDR3 in DNA: TGCGCCAGCAGCCAAATCGCGGGAGGTAGCACTGCCAAAAACATTCAGTACTTC. It translates to CASSQIAGGSTAKNIQYF.